The entry that follows covers one T cell receptor (beta chain) sequence. No antigen is known for it. This sample is drawn from a study of CD8 T cells in ankylosing spondylitis. General study results and limits: Among TCR beta sequences, a motif of several highly homologous variants appeared characteristic of ankylosing spondylitis blood.

TCRdb recomputed calls from the 5' RACE reads with MiXCR, one row per CDR3 protein. The sample includes a few hundred thousand distinct CDR3 sequences, over 9.5% of them seen just once. The sample was blood, either unsorted or a sorted T cell fraction (not recorded which). The origin of this receptor is a male donor with ankylosing spondylitis.

As DNA, the CDR3 is TGCGCCAGCAGCCAGACGGGGCCGTGGGACAATGAGCAGTTCTTC. Protein: CASSQTGPWDNEQFF. This sequence joins TRBV5-1 and TRBJ2-1; the D gene could be TRBD1 or TRBD2 (5 bases each). Trimming removed 4 bases at V and 5 bases at J, with 16 bases between. Germline CDR1 reads SGHRS; CDR2 reads YFSETQ. The CDR3 runs 15 residues.